This passage covers 17 T cell receptor beta chains from one sample sequenced in a study of T cells and Merkel cell carcinoma outcomes. Here immunoSEQ multiplex PCR was the method, and the copy in TCRdb shows in-frame clones only, minus some. The data show 10,000 to 15,000 clones, less than 97% seen once. The material sequenced was tumor tissue from Merkel cell carcinoma. Receptors were obtained from a human donor with Merkel cell carcinoma.

The chain uses TRBV19 and TRBJ2-6; D not resolved. The CDR3 runs 16 residues. Germline V gene data show CDR1 as LNHDA and CDR2 as SQIVND (reference sequence). With 7 bases removed from V and 0 bases from J, the gap between germline ends came to 13 bases. The CDR3, as DNA: TGTGCCAGTAACCCGGACGGCTACTCTGGGGCCAACGTCCTGACTTTC. Encoded protein: CASNPDGYSGANVLTF.

The V gene is TRBV9, the J gene TRBJ1-3; 7 bases agree with TRBD1. CDR1 is SGDLS and CDR2 is YYNGEE in the germline V gene. J lost 4 bases, V lost 4 bases, and 14 bases had no gene match. The CDR3 sequence is 17 residues long. The CDR3 protein is CASSTPRDSCAGNTIYF. The CDR3 coding sequence is TGTGCCAGCAGCACCCCCCGGGACAGCTGCGCAGGAAACACCATATATTTT.

This clone was seen only once. The genes are TRBV6-5 and TRBJ2-7, with D perhaps being TRBD1 or TRBD2 (5 bases each). Trimming removed 4 bases at V and 4 bases at J, with 17 bases between. CDR3 size: 15 residues. Germline V gene lookup returns CDR1 MNHEY and CDR2 SVGAGI. CDR3 amino acids: CASSSSTGTDYEQYF. The CDR3 nucleotides are TGTGCCAGCAGTTCATCTACCGGGACGGATTACGAGCAGTACTTC.

The CDR3 loop is CASSLEVRMNTEAFF. In nucleotides, the CDR3 is TGTGCCAGCAGCTTGGAAGTCAGAATGAACACTGAAGCTTTCTTT. The V and J genes are TRBV5-4 and TRBJ1-1; D not certain. The CDR3 runs to 15 residues. V was pared by 0 bases and J by 0 bases, with 9 bases between. Per the germline V gene, CDR1 is SGHNT and CDR2 is YYREEE (reference sequence). The full variable domain, rest sourced from reference TRBV5-4 and TRBJ1-1, is ETGVTQSPTHLIKTRGQQVTLRCSSQSGHNTVSWYQQALGQGPQFIFQYYREEENGRGNFPPRFSGLQFPNYSSELNVNALELDDSALYLCASSLEVRMNTEAFFGQGTRLTVV.

The V and J genes are TRBV28 and TRBJ2-4; TRBD2 aligns across 7 bases. The CDR3 length is 13 residues. The junction had 7 bases not matched to a gene; V was cut back by 8 bases and J by 6 bases. CDR1 is MDHEN and CDR2 is SYDVKM in the germline V gene. CDR3 DNA: TGTGCCAGCTCCCGGGAGGACCGAAACATTCAGTACTTC. Protein: CASSREDRNIQYF.

The chain couples TRBV7-3 to TRBJ2-5; 14 bases line up with TRBD2. Germline lookup yields CDR1 SGHTA and CDR2 FQGTGA. With V trimmed by 3 bases and J by 4 bases, 1 base remained unmatched. The CDR3 sequence is 15 residues long. Written as DNA, the CDR3 is TGTGCCAGCAGCTTGGGACTAGCGGGAGCAGAGACCCAGTACTTC. As protein: CASSLGLAGAETQYF.

This clone was counted once. The J gene is TRBJ2-3, the V gene TRBV19; D perhaps matches TRBD1 (6 bases). Germline V lookup: CDR1 LNHDA, CDR2 SQIVND (reference sequence). The CDR3 runs 15 residues. Trimming took off 5 bases at V and 4 bases at J, with 16 bases between the two ends. The CDR3 is CASSLPGPGADTQYF. The CDR3 bases are TGTGCCAGTAGTCTGCCCGGGCCAGGGGCAGATACGCAGTATTTT. The full variable domain, its missing parts supplied by reference TRBV19 and TRBJ2-3, is DGGITQSPKYLFRKEGQNVTLSCEQNLNHDAMYWYRQDPGQGLRLIYYSQIVNDFQKGDIAEGYSVSREKKESFPLTVTSAQKNPTAFYLCASSLPGPGADTQYFGPGTRLTVL.

The chain employs TRBV7-2 and TRBJ2-1; 7 bases are shared with TRBD1. V lost 2 bases, J lost 6 bases, and 7 bases stayed unmatched. The CDR3 totals 15 residues. Germline V lookup: CDR1 SGHTA, CDR2 FQGNSA. CDR3 bases: TGTGCCAGCAGCTTACCGAGGGACAGATCCAATGAGCAGTTCTTC. It codes for CASSLPRDRSNEQFF.

The chain recombines TRBV11-1 with TRBJ2-7, with D perhaps TRBD2 (5 bases). This CDR3 is 14 amino acids long. Trimming removed 2 bases from V and 2 bases from J, with 10 bases in between. Germline V lookup: CDR1 SGHAT, CDR2 FQDESV (reference sequence). The chain's CDR3 is CASSLRRGPYEQYF. The CDR3 DNA follows: TGTGCCAGCAGCTTAAGGCGAGGGCCCTACGAGCAGTACTTC.

In DNA form, the CDR3 reads TGTGCCAGCTCACTGTTGACTAGCGGGAGGGGTAGGACCTACAATGAGCAGTTCTTC. Amino acid sequence: CASSLLTSGRGRTYNEQFF. The chain uses TRBV18 and TRBJ2-1, with TRBD2 identical over 14 bases. The CDR3 consists of 19 residues. Germline V gene lookup returns CDR1 KGHSH and CDR2 LQKENI. J lost 2 bases, V lost 4 bases, and 10 bases had no gene match.

The chain recombines TRBV9 with TRBJ2-7; TRBD1 matches 9 bases. The CDR3 totals 15 residues. J was trimmed by 4 bases and V by 0 bases; bases with no gene match: 5. Per the germline V gene, CDR1 is SGDLS and CDR2 is YYNGEE. The CDR3 DNA follows: TGTGCCAGCAGCGTAGATCCGGGACAGGGATACGAGCAGTACTTC. It yields the protein CASSVDPGQGYEQYF.

The V and J genes are TRBV27 and TRBJ1-5; unclear D gene. CDR1 is MNHEY and CDR2 is SMNVEV in the germline V gene (reference sequence). This CDR3 region has 16 residues. Trimming shortened V by 3 bases and J by 1 base, and 13 bases separated the two germline ends. In DNA, the CDR3 is TGTGCCAGCAGTTTCCTTAGACCAACGAGCAATCAGCCCCAGCATTTT. It encodes CASSFLRPTSNQPQHF.

This clone was found once. The chain has TRBV7-3 and TRBJ2-1, with D uncertain. The germline CDR1 and CDR2 sequences are SGHTA and FQGTGA. V lost 5 bases, J lost 1 base, and 12 bases lay in between. The CDR3 length is 15 residues. The chain's CDR3 is CASSTSSESYNEQFF. The CDR3 DNA is TGTGCCAGCAGCACGAGTTCTGAGTCCTACAATGAGCAGTTCTTC.

This chain connects TRBV18 to TRBJ1-5; D gene unclear. With 3 bases removed from V and 4 bases from J, the gap between germline ends came to 13 bases. The CDR3 loop spans 15 amino acids. Per germline, CDR1 KGHSH and CDR2 LQKENI. The CDR3 protein is CASSPGQAPNQPQHF. The CDR3 DNA is TGTGCCAGCTCACCGGGCCAGGCCCCAAATCAGCCCCAGCATTTT.

A single count supports this clone. The genes are TRBV7-3 and TRBJ1-1; weak D call: TRBD1 (5 bases). The CDR3 is 16 residues long. Germline V gene data show CDR1 as SGHTA and CDR2 as FQGTGA. V was pared by 5 bases and J by 2 bases, with 18 bases between. The CDR3 protein is CASSPTPGTVNTEAFF. In DNA form, the CDR3 reads TGTGCCAGCAGCCCGACCCCCGGGACGGTAAACACTGAAGCTTTCTTT. Full variable domain (missing parts from reference TRBV7-3 and TRBJ1-1): GAGVSQTPSNKVTEKGKYVELRCDPISGHTALYWYRQSLGQGPEFLIYFQGTGAADDSGLPNDRFFAVRPEGSVSTLKIQRTERGDSAVYLCASSPTPGTVNTEAFFGQGTRLTVV.

This sequence joins TRBV9 and TRBJ2-3; D uncertain. CDR1 is SGDLS, CDR2 YYNGEE, per germline. Deletions cut 4 bases from V and 3 bases from J, with 12 bases between. The CDR3 extends over 14 amino acids. The chain's CDR3 is CASSFGPATDTQYF. The CDR3 coding sequence is TGTGCCAGCAGCTTTGGACCCGCGACAGATACGCAGTATTTT.

This sequence joins TRBV9 and TRBJ2-7, with D perhaps assigned TRBD1 or TRBD2 (6 bases each). Trimming shortened V by 2 bases and J by 5 bases, and 17 bases separated the two germline ends. This CDR3 contains 15 residues. The V gene's germline CDR1 is SGDLS and CDR2 YYNGEE. This CDR3 is CASSVTTSGGNEQYF. CDR3 nucleotides: TGTGCCAGCAGCGTCACTACATCCGGGGGCAACGAGCAGTACTTC.